These 21 T cell receptor beta chains came from one sample sequenced in a study of cytomegalovirus exposure and HLA in healthy donors (dated by TCRdb to about 2017). The library was produced with the immunoSEQ multiplex PCR assay. A mixture of 60 forward primers for TCR Vbeta segments and 13 reverse primers for TCR Jbeta segments was used in the multiplex PCR. TCRdb stores this immuneACCESS table with in-frame sequences only. Part of the clones is absent; in the studies checked, under half of the shortfall reflects unresolved V genes, and no reason is known for the rest. This sample gives around 190,000 clones in total; 65% to 80% of them show up just once. The ten largest clones capture roughly 0.64% of the sample. Sequenced sample: PBMCs. These receptors originate from a woman in her 40s in good health and CMV-seronegative.

The rearrangement joins TRBV7-2 to TRBJ1-2; 8 bases line up with TRBD1. CDR3 length equals 15 residues. Per the germline V gene, CDR1 is SGHTA and CDR2 is FQGNSA. The V gene end was trimmed by 5 bases and the J gene end by 4 bases; junction bases not matched to a gene: 9. The CDR3 reads CASSSGTGGSYGYTF. CDR3 nucleotides: TGTGCCAGCAGCAGCGGGACAGGAGGGTCCTATGGCTACACCTTC.

The chain joins TRBV7-6 to TRBJ2-1; the match to TRBD1 covers 10 bases. The CDR3 loop spans 16 amino acids. After removal of 5 bases from V and 5 bases from J, the junction contained 9 bases not matched to a gene. The germline gives CDR1 SGHVS, CDR2 FNYEAQ. The CDR3 loop is CASSRNPGQGNNEQFF. The CDR3 DNA sequence: TGTGCCAGCAGCAGGAATCCGGGACAGGGGAACAATGAGCAGTTCTTC.

This chain links TRBV5-1 with TRBJ1-1; 12 nucleotides align to TRBD1. Germline loops: CDR1 SGHRS, CDR2 YFSETQ. The CDR3 is 17 residues long. V lost 0 bases to trimming and J lost 1 base; unmatched junction nucleotides: 4. The CDR3 nucleotides read TGCGCCAGCAGCTTGGAGGGACAGGGGGCGCCGAACACTGAAGCTTTCTTT. This gives the protein CASSLEGQGAPNTEAFF.

This clone has more than one count but fewer than ten. CDR3 DNA: TGTGCCAGCAGTTGGACTAGCGGGGCCTACGAGCAGTACTTC. Translated, it gives CASSWTSGAYEQYF. The gene calls are TRBV27 and TRBJ2-7, with TRBD2 matching 12 bases. Germline values: CDR1 MNHEY, CDR2 SMNVEV (reference sequence). Unmatched junction bases numbered 0, after V lost 4 bases and J lost 2 bases. The CDR3 sequence is 14 residues long.

Here the CDR3 DNA reads TGCGCCAGCAGCATACGGACAGGGGGGTCGGGCGAGCAGTACTTC. It translates to CASSIRTGGSGEQYF. The gene calls are TRBV5-1 and TRBJ2-7; 10 nucleotides match TRBD1. V lost 4 bases and J lost 6; bases outside the gene matches: 10. Looked up from germline, CDR1 is SGHRS and CDR2 is YFSETQ. The CDR3 is made up of 15 amino acids. Full variable domain (remainder filled in from reference TRBV5-1 and TRBJ2-7): KAGVTQTPRYLIKTRGQQVTLSCSPISGHRSVSWYQQTPGQGLQFLFEYFSETQRNKGNFPGRFSGRQFSNSRSEMNVSTLELGDSALYLCASSIRTGGSGEQYFGPGTRLTVT.

The V gene is TRBV6-1, the J gene TRBJ2-5; 7 nucleotides match TRBD1. The CDR3 is made up of 13 amino acids. Germline CDR1 and CDR2: MNHNS and SASEGT. The J segment lost 2 bases and the V segment lost 6 bases, leaving 3 bases of the junction unmatched. The CDR3 DNA sequence: TGTGCCAGCAGGGGGACAGTACAAGAGACCCAGTACTTC. The encoded protein is CASRGTVQETQYF.

This chain connects TRBV6-5 to TRBJ2-7, with 7 bases fitting TRBD2. The CDR3 covers 14 residues. Germline trimming cut 6 bases from V and 11 bases from J; bases unmatched to any gene: 16. Germline V gene lookup returns CDR1 MNHEY and CDR2 SVGAGI. CDR3 in amino acids: CASSTGWGGKGEYF. CDR3 nucleotides: TGTGCCAGCAGCACTGGGTGGGGGGGGAAGGGAGAGTACTTC.

The chain carries TRBV15 and TRBJ2-5, with D hard to call. This CDR3 has 13 residues. The V gene's germline CDR1 is LNHNV and CDR2 YYDKDF (reference sequence). Trimming shortened V by 5 bases and J by 5 bases, and 12 bases separated the two germline ends. CDR3 sequence reads: CATSGGSLETQYF. In nucleotides, the CDR3 is TGTGCCACCAGCGGCGGAAGTTTGGAGACCCAGTACTTC.

V gene TRBV7-9 combines with J gene TRBJ1-6; the D is unclear. The CDR3 covers 13 residues. V was cut by 1 base and J by 9 bases, with 7 bases left in between. Germline CDR1 and CDR2: SEHNR and FQNEAQ (reference sequence). CDR3 DNA sequence: TGTGCCAGCAGCTTAGGGAGCCTTTCACCCCTCCACTTT. Translating it yields CASSLGSLSPLHF. Complete variable domain (other parts from reference TRBV7-9 and TRBJ1-6): DTGVSQNPRHKITKRGQNVTFRCDPISEHNRLYWYRQTLGQGPEFLTYFQNEAQLEKSRLLSDRFSAERPKGSFSTLEIQRTEQGDSAMYLCASSLGSLSPLHFGNGTRLTVT.

The chain joins TRBV5-1 to TRBJ2-2; a possible D gene is TRBD2 (5 bases). The CDR3 is 14 residues long. Germline V CDR1 and CDR2: SGHRS, YFSETQ. Trimming took 1 base from V and 13 from J, leaving 17 bases between them. CDR3 in DNA: TGCGCCAGCAGCTTGAGCGGACCTCAAGCCCGGCTGTTTTTT. It specifies CASSLSGPQARLFF.

This sequence joins TRBV11-2 and TRBJ2-7; 8 positions match TRBD2. Germline V gene data show CDR1 as SGHAT and CDR2 as FQNNGV. V trimming: 2 bases; J trimming: 3 bases; junction bases outside the gene matches: 3. The length of the CDR3 is 14 residues. Here the CDR3 DNA reads TGTGCCAGCAGCTTATCCAGCGGGGGCTACGAGCAGTACTTC. Its protein product is CASSLSSGGYEQYF.

J is TRBJ2-3 and V is TRBV6-6; TRBD2 matches 9 bases. This CDR3 is built from 16 residues. V lost 0 bases, J lost 6 bases, and 7 bases stayed unmatched. From germline, CDR1 is MNHNY and CDR2 SVGAGI (reference sequence). The CDR3 sequence is CASSYSRAGGLDTQYF. The CDR3 bases are TGTGCCAGCAGTTACTCGAGGGCGGGAGGGCTTGATACGCAGTATTTT.

The CDR3: CASSEATADTQYF. The CDR3 nucleotides are TGCGCCAGCAGTGAAGCGACTGCAGATACGCAGTATTTT. The J gene is TRBJ2-3, the V gene TRBV10-2; D uncertain. Germline V gene data show CDR1 as WSHSY and CDR2 as SAAADI. Trimming removed 3 bases at V and 4 bases at J, with 8 bases between. CDR3 length equals 13 residues.

With respect to this clone: This sample includes further DNA sequences coding for the same CDR3. V and J are TRBV15 and TRBJ1-5; weak D call: TRBD1 (5 bases). This CDR3 is 14 amino acids long. V dropped 0 bases and J dropped 7 bases, with 10 bases sitting between them. Germline V gene sequence: CDR1 LNHNV, CDR2 YYDKDF (reference sequence). CDR3 in amino acids: CATSRDRVGQPQHF. The CDR3 DNA sequence: TGTGCCACCAGCAGAGACAGGGTCGGGCAGCCCCAGCATTTT.

The gene calls are TRBV4-1 and TRBJ2-7, with TRBD1 identical over 10 bases. The CDR3 covers 16 residues. J lost 2 bases, V lost 4 bases, and 8 bases had no gene match. The germline V gene has CDR1 MGHRA and CDR2 YSYEKL. The DNA for the CDR3 is TGCGCCAGCAGCCCAGGTGAAGGGACAGGGGCCTACGAGCAGTACTTC. It translates to CASSPGEGTGAYEQYF.

The CDR3 protein is CASSEAGTTPDTQYF. CDR3 DNA sequence: TGCGCCAGCAGCGAGGCCGGGACTACCCCAGATACGCAGTATTTT. The J gene is TRBJ2-3, the V gene TRBV5-1; 7 positions agree with TRBD2. Germline V gene data show CDR1 as SGHRS and CDR2 as YFSETQ. The V gene end was trimmed by 4 bases and the J gene end by 4 bases; junction bases not matched to a gene: 9. The CDR3 has 15 amino acids.

The rearrangement uses TRBV28 and TRBJ1-2, with D possibly being TRBD1 (5 bases). The CDR3 consists of 14 residues. Per the germline V gene, CDR1 is MDHEN and CDR2 is SYDVKM. The V and J ends lost 3 bases and 7 bases respectively, with 15 bases between them. This chain's CDR3 is CASSLGEERGGYTF. CDR3 bases: TGTGCCAGCAGTTTGGGGGAGGAAAGGGGTGGCTACACCTTC.

The genes are TRBV27 and TRBJ2-5, with 9 bases lining up with TRBD1. The CDR3 has 14 amino acids. V was clipped by 2 bases and J by 6 bases; unmatched bases: 4. The germline V gene has CDR1 MNHEY and CDR2 SMNVEV (reference sequence). CDR3: CASSLAGQGKTQYF. In DNA form, the CDR3 reads TGTGCCAGCAGTTTAGCGGGACAGGGAAAGACCCAGTACTTC.

This clone was seen more than once but under ten times. The sample holds other DNA sequences that translate to the same CDR3. This chain's CDR3 is CAWSPVNTEAFF. DNA of the CDR3: TGTGCCTGGAGTCCGGTGAACACTGAAGCTTTCTTT. The rearrangement joins TRBV30 to TRBJ1-1; D not resolved. With 2 bases removed from V and 0 bases from J, the gap between germline ends came to 4 bases. Germline V gene data show CDR1 as GTSNPN and CDR2 as SVGIG (reference sequence). The CDR3 spans 12 residues.

This clone was seen a single time. The gene calls are TRBV7-3 and TRBJ2-7; D perhaps matches TRBD1 (7 bases). V was pared by 2 bases and J by 7 bases, with 15 bases between. Germline lookup yields CDR1 SGHTA and CDR2 FQGTGA. The CDR3 is 14 residues long. The CDR3 coding sequence is TGTGCCAGCAGCTTATACAGGGGAGGTGGGGAGCAGTACTTC. It is translated as CASSLYRGGGEQYF.

J is TRBJ2-7 and V is TRBV5-1; D is unclear. The V end was cut by 1 base, the J end by 0 bases, with 11 bases between. The CDR3 extends over 15 amino acids. Germline CDR1 SGHRS, CDR2 YFSETQ. CDR3 DNA: TGCGCCAGCAGCTTGCTGTCAGGTACCTCCTACGAGCAGTACTTC. Translated, it gives CASSLLSGTSYEQYF.